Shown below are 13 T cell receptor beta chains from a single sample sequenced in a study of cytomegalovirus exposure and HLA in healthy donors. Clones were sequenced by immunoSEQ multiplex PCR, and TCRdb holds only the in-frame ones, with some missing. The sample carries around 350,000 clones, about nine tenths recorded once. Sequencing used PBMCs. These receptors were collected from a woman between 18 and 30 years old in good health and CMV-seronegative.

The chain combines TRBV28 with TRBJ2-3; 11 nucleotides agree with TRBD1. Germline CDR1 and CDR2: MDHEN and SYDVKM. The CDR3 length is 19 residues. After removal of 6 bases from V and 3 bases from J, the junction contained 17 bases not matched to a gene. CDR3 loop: CASSGRRTGGRAPTDTQYF. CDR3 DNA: TGTGCCAGCAGCGGGCGCAGGACAGGGGGCCGGGCCCCGACAGATACGCAGTATTTT.

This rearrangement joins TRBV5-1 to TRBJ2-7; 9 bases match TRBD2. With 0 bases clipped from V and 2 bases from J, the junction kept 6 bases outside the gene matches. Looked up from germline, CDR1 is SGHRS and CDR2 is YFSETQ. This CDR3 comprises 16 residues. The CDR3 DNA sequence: TGCGCCAGCAGCTTGGGTGGTAGCGGGAGCGCCTACGAGCAGTACTTC. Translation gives CASSLGGSGSAYEQYF.

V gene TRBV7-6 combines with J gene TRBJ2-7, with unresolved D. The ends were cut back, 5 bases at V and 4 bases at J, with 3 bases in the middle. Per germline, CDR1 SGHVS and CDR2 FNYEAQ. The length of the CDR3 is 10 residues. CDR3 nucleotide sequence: TGTGCCAGCAGCCATTACGAGCAGTACTTC. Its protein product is CASSHYEQYF. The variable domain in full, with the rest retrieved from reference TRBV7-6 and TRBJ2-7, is GAGVSQSPRYKVTKRGQDVALRCDPISGHVSLYWYRQALGQGPEFLTYFNYEAQQDKSGLPNDRFSAERPEGSISTLTIQRTEQRDSAMYRCASSHYEQYFGPGTRLTVT.

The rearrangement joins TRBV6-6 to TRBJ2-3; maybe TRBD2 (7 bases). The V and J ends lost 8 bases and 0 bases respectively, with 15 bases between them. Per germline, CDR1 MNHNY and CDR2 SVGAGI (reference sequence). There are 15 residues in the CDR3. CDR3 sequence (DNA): TGTGCCAGCGGGGCGGGGGACACTAGCACAGATACGCAGTATTTT. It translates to CASGAGDTSTDTQYF.

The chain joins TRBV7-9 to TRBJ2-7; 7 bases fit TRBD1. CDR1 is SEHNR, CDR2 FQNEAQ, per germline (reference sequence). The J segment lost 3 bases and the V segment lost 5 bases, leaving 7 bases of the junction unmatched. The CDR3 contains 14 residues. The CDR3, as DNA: TGTGCCAGCAGCCACCGGGACAGAATCTACGAGCAGTACTTC. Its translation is CASSHRDRIYEQYF.

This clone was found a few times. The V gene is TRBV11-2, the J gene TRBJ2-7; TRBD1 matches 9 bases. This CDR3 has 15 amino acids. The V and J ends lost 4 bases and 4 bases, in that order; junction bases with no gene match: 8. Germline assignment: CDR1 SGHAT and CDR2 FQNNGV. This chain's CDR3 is CASSSPGTGKYEQYF. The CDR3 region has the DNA TGTGCCAGCAGCTCACCCGGGACAGGGAAATACGAGCAGTACTTC.

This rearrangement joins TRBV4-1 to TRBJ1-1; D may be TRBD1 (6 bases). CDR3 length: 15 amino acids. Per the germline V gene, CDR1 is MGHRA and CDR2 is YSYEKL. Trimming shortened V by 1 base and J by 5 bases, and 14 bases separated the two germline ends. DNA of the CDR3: TGCGCCAGCAGCCAAGTTGGGGGCGAGTGGACTGAAGCTTTCTTT. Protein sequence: CASSQVGGEWTEAFF.

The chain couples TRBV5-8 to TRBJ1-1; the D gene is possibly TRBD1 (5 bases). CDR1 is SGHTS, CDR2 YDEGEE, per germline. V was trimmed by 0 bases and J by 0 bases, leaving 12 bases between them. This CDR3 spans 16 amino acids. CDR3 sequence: CASSLGPGQMNTEAFF. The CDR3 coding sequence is TGTGCCAGCAGCTTGGGGCCAGGGCAAATGAACACTGAAGCTTTCTTT.

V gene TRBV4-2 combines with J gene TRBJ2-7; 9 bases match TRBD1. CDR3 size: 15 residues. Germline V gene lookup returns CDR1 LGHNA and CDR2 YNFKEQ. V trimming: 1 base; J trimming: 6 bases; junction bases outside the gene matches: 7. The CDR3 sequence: CASSQAGQGLGEQYF. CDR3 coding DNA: TGTGCCAGCAGCCAAGCGGGACAGGGTTTAGGCGAGCAGTACTTC.

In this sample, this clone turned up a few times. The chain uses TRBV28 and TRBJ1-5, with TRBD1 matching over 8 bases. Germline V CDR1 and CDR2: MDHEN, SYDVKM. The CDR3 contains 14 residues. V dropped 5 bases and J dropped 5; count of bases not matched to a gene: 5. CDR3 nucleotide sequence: TGTGCCAGCAGTGGGGACAGGTACGATCAGCCCCAGCATTTT. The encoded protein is CASSGDRYDQPQHF.

CDR3 coding DNA: TGTGCCAACCTCGCTGACACGGTCTCTGGAAACACCATATATTTT. Translation gives CANLADTVSGNTIYF. The rearrangement joins TRBV5-3 to TRBJ1-3; D remains unclear. TRBV5-3 is given ORF status, its function remaining uncertain. V was trimmed by 9 bases and J by 0 bases, leaving 16 bases between them. CDR3 length equals 15 residues.

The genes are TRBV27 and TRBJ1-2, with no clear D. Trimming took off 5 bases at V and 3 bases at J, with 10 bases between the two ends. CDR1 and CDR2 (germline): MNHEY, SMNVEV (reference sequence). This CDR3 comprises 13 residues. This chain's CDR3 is CASSTAGYYGYTF. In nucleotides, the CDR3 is TGTGCCAGCAGTACGGCGGGTTACTATGGCTACACCTTC.

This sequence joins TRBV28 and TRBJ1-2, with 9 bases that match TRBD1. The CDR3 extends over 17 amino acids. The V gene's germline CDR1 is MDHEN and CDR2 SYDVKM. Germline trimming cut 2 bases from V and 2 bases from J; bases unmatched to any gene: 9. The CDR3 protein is CASSLEQGAIVNYGYTF. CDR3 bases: TGTGCCAGCAGTTTAGAACAGGGGGCCATCGTCAACTATGGCTACACCTTC.